This TCR beta chain is drawn from a study of T cell responses to AZD1222 COVID-19 vaccine. Data came from immunoSEQ multiplex PCR; TCRdb stores just in-frame clones and leaves some out. Of roughly 110,000 clones listed, roughly 87% were seen once; the top ten hold about 5%. On this clone itself: Its antigen is as yet unknown.

Study-wide results and caveats: Most donors were white British, females outnumbered males, and clonal diversity was possibly underestimated. CD4 TCRs associated with vaccination spanned spike, dominating at 160-218 and 743-854. Reportedly, close to half of spike-specific TCRs are directed against unmutated variant regions.

Material: peripheral blood, obtained 28 days after the second AZD1222 dose. This sequence originates from an adult who received the AZD1222 COVID-19 vaccine.

The CDR3 reads CASSLASWGEGDSYEQYF. CDR3 bases: TGTGCCAGCAGCTTAGCAAGTTGGGGAGAGGGCGACTCCTACGAGCAGTACTTC. The V call is TRBV7-2, the J call TRBJ2-7, with a tentative D call TRBD2 (5 bases). There are 18 residues in the CDR3. Germline values: CDR1 SGHTA, CDR2 FQGNSA. V was clipped by 0 bases and J by 0 bases, with 18 bases between them.